The 5 T cell receptor beta chains below all came from one sample that was sequenced in a study of T cell responses to AZD1222 COVID-19 vaccine. The protocol was immunoSEQ multiplex PCR, while the TCRdb copy is restricted to in-frame clones and leaves out a portion. The profile shows fewer than 75,000 clones, over 75% of them singletons. The sample in question was peripheral blood, obtained on day 0 of AZD1222 vaccination. Receptors were obtained from an adult in good health.

The J gene is TRBJ1-2, the V gene TRBV11-2; TRBD1 matches 8 bases. The germline gives CDR1 SGHAT, CDR2 FQNNGV. CDR3 length equals 14 residues. The V and J ends lost 2 bases and 8 bases, in that order; junction bases with no gene match: 7. DNA of the CDR3: TGTGCCAGCAGCTTACTTGGACAGGGCCGGGGCTACACCTTC. This codes for CASSLLGQGRGYTF.

V and J are TRBV12-3 or TRBV12-4 and TRBJ2-1; D is uncertain. V gave up 5 bases and J gave up 15 bases, with 14 bases separating them. The CDR3 extends over 11 amino acids. CDR3 DNA: TGTGCCAGCAGTCTAGACATCCTAACGTTCTTC. This codes for CASSLDILTFF.

The chain carries TRBV27 and TRBJ1-1; TRBD1 might be the D (5 bases). Germline lookup yields CDR1 MNHEY and CDR2 SMNVEV (reference sequence). V gave up 5 bases and J gave up 1 base, with 11 bases separating them. The CDR3 is 14 amino acids. The CDR3 bases are TGTGCCAGCAGTCTCAGGGTTGAGAACACTGAAGCTTTCTTT. It encodes CASSLRVENTEAFF.

V and J are TRBV12-3 or TRBV12-4 and TRBJ1-2, with TRBD1 matching 8 bases. J gave up 4 bases and V 6 bases, and 4 bases lay outside the gene matches. The CDR3 consists of 13 residues. CDR3: CASRDTGGYGYTF. The CDR3 DNA reads TGTGCCAGCAGAGATACAGGGGGCTATGGCTACACCTTC.

The gene calls are TRBV9 and TRBJ2-3; 12 bases fit TRBD2. V shed 4 bases, J shed 5 bases, and the junction held 11 bases outside the gene matches. From germline, CDR1 is SGDLS and CDR2 YYNGEE. The length of the CDR3 is 17 residues. The CDR3 DNA sequence: TGTGCCAGCAGCCCGAGGACTAGCGGGGACCTTGAAGATACGCAGTATTTT. Its protein is CASSPRTSGDLEDTQYF.